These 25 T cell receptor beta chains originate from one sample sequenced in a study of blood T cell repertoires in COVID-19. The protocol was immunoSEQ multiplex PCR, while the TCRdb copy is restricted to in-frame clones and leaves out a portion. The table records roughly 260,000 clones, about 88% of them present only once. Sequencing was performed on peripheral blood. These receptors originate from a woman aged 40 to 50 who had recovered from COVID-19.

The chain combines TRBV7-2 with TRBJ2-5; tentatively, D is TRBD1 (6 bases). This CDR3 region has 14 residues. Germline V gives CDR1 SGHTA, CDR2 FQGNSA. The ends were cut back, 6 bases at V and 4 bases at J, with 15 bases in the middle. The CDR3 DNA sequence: TGTGCCAGCAGTTCTGACCCAGGGGCAGAGACCCAGTACTTC. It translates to CASSSDPGAETQYF.

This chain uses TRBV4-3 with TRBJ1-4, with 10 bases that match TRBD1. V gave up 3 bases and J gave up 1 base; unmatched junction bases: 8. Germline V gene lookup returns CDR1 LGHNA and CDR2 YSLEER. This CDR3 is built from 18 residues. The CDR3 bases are TGCGCCAGCAGCCAGGAAGCTTGGACAGGGGGAACTAATGAAAAACTGTTTTTT. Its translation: CASSQEAWTGGTNEKLFF.

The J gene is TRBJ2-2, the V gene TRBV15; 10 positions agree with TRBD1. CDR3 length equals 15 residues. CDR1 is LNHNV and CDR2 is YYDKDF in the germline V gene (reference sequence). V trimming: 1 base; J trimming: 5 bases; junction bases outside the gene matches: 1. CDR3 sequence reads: CATSRGQGATGELFF. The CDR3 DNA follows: TGTGCCACCAGCAGAGGACAGGGGGCAACCGGGGAGCTGTTTTTT.

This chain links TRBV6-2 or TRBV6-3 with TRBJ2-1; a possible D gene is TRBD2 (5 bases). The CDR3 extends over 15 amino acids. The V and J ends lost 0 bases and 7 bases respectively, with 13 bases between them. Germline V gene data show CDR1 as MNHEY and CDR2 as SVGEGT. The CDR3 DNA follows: TGTGCCAGCAGTTACTCGAATGTCGGCGGGAATGAGCAGTTCTTC. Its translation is CASSYSNVGGNEQFF.

DNA for the CDR3: TGTGCCAGCAGTTTTAGGTCCGGGGAGGGTGAGGGCTACACCTTC. This codes for CASSFRSGEGEGYTF. The chain couples TRBV28 to TRBJ1-2, with D hard to call. The V end lost 3 bases, the J end lost 8 bases, and 19 bases lay between the germline ends. CDR1 MDHEN and CDR2 SYDVKM come from the germline V gene. The CDR3 has 15 residues.

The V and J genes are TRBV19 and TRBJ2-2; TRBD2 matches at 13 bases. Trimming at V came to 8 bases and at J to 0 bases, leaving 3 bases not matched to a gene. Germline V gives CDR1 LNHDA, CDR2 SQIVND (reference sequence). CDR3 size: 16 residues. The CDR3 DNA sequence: TGTGCCAGTCGGACTAGCGGGGGATCGAACACCGGGGAGCTGTTTTTT. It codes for CASRTSGGSNTGELFF.

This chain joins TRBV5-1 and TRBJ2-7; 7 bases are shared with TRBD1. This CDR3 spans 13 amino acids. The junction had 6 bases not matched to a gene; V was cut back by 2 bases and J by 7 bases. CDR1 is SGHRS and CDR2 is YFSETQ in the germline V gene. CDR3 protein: CASSFTGVGEQYF. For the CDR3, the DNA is TGCGCCAGCAGCTTTACAGGGGTGGGGGAGCAGTACTTC.

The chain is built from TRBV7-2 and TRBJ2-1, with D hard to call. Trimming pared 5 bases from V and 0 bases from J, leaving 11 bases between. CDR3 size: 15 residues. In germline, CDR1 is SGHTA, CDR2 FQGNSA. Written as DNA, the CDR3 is TGTGCCAGCAGCAGAAGTCCTAGCTCCTACAATGAGCAGTTCTTC. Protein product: CASSRSPSSYNEQFF.

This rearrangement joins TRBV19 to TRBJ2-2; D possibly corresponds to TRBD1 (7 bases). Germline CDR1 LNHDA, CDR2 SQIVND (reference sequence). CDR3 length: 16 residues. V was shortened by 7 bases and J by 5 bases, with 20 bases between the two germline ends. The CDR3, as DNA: TGTGCCAGTACCCCCCGGGGGACAGCGGCGACCGGGGAGCTGTTTTTT. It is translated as CASTPRGTAATGELFF.

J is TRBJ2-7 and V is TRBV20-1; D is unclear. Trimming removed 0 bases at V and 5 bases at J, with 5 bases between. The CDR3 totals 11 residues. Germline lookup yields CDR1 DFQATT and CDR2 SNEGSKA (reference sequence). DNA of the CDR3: TGCAGTGCTAGAGATGAGGACGAGCAGTACTTC. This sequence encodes CSARDEDEQYF.

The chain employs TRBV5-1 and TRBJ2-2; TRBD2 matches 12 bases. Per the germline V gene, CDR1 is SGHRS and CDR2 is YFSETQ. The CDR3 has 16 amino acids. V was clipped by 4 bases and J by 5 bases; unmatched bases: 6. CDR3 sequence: CASSIGGLAGTGELFF. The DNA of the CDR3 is TGCGCCAGCAGCATAGGAGGACTAGCGGGAACCGGGGAGCTGTTTTTT.

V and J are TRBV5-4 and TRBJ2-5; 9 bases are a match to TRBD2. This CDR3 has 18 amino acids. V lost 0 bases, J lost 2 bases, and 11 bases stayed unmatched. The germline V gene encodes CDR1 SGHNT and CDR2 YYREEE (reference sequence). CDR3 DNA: TGTGCCAGCAGCTTGGCTCGGTTTAGCGGGGGTTCACAAGAGACCCAGTACTTC. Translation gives CASSLARFSGGSQETQYF.

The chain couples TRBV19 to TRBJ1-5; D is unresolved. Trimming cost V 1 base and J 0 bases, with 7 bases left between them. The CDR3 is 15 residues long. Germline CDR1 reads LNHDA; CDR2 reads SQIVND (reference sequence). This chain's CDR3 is CASSIAQNSNQPQHF. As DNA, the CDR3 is TGTGCCAGTAGTATAGCACAGAATAGCAATCAGCCCCAGCATTTT. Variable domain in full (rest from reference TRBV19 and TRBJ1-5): DGGITQSPKYLFRKEGQNVTLSCEQNLNHDAMYWYRQDPGQGLRLIYYSQIVNDFQKGDIAEGYSVSREKKESFPLTVTSAQKNPTAFYLCASSIAQNSNQPQHFGDGTRLSIL.

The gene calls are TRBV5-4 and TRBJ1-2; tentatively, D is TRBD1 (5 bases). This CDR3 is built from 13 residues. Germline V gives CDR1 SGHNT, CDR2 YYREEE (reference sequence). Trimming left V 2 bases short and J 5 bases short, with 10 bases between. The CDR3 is CASSFGREYGYTF. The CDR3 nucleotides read TGTGCCAGCAGCTTCGGCAGGGAATATGGCTACACCTTC.

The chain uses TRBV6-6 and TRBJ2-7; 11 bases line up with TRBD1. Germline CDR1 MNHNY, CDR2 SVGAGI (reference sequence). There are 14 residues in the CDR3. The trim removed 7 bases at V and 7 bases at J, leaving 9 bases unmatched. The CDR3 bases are TGTGCCAGCACCTCCGGACAGGGGGCGAGGGAGCAGTACTTC. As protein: CASTSGQGAREQYF.

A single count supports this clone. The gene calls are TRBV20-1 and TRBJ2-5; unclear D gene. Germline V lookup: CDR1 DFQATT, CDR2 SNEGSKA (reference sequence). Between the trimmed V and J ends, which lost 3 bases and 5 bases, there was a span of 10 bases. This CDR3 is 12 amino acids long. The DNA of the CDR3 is TGCAGTGCTAGTAGGTCGGGTGAGACCCAGTACTTC. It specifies CSASRSGETQYF.

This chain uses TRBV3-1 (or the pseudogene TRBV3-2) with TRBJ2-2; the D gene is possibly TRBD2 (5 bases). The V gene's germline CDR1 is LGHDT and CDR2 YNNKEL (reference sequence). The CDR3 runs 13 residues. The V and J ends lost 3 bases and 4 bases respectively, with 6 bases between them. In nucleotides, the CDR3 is TGTGCCAGCAGCCATCGGGGCACCGGGGAGCTGTTTTTT. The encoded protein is CASSHRGTGELFF.

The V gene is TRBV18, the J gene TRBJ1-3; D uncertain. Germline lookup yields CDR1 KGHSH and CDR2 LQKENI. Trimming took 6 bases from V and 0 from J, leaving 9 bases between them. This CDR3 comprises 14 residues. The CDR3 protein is CASSDDISGNTIYF. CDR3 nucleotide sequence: TGTGCCAGCTCCGACGACATCTCTGGAAACACCATATATTTT.

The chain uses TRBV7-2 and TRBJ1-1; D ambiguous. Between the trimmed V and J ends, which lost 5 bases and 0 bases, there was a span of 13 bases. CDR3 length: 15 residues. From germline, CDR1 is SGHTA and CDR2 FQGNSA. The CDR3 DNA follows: TGTGCCAGCAGCCCATTTAGACTCCTGAACACTGAAGCTTTCTTT. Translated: CASSPFRLLNTEAFF.

Here the CDR3 DNA reads TGTGCCAGCTCCACCAATGCGGCTAGCGGGAAGAGGAAGACCGGGGAGCTGTTTTTT. Its translation is CASSTNAASGKRKTGELFF. V gene TRBV7-9 combines with J gene TRBJ2-2, with 9 bases fitting TRBD2. There are 19 residues in the CDR3. V was clipped by 8 bases and J by 5 bases; unmatched bases: 21. Germline loops: CDR1 SEHNR, CDR2 FQNEAQ (reference sequence).

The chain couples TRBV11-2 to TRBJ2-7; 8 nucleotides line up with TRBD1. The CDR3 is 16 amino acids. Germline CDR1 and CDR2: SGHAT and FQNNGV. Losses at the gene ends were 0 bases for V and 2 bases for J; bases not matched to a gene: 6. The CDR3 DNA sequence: TGTGCCAGCAGCTTAGATCTTGGGGACAGGACCTACGAGCAGTACTTC. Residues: CASSLDLGDRTYEQYF.

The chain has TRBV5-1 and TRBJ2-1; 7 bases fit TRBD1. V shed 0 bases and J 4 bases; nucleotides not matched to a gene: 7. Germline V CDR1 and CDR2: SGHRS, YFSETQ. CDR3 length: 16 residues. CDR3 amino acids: CASSLEGAGGYNEQFF. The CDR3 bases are TGCGCCAGCAGCTTGGAAGGGGCAGGGGGATACAATGAGCAGTTCTTC.

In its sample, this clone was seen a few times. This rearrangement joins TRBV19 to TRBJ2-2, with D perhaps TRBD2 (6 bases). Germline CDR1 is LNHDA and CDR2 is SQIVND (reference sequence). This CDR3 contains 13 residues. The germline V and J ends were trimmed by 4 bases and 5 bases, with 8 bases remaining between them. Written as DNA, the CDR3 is TGTGCCAGTAGTAGAGGAGGGACCGGGGAGCTGTTTTTT. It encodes CASSRGGTGELFF. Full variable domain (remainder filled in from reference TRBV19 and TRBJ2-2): DGGITQSPKYLFRKEGQNVTLSCEQNLNHDAMYWYRQDPGQGLRLIYYSQIVNDFQKGDIAEGYSVSREKKESFPLTVTSAQKNPTAFYLCASSRGGTGELFFGEGSRLTVL.

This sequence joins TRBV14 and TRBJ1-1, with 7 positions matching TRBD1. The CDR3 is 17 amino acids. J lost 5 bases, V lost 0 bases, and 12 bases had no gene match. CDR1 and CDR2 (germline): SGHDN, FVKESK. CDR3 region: CASSQDTETGRRTEAFF. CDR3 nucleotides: TGTGCCAGCAGCCAAGATACGGAGACAGGGAGGAGGACTGAAGCTTTCTTT.

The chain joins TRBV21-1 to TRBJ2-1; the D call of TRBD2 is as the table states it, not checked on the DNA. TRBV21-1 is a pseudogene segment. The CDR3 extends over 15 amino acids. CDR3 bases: TGTGCCACGGGACTAGCGGACTCCTCCTACAATGAGCAGTTCTTC. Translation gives CATGLADSSYNEQFF.